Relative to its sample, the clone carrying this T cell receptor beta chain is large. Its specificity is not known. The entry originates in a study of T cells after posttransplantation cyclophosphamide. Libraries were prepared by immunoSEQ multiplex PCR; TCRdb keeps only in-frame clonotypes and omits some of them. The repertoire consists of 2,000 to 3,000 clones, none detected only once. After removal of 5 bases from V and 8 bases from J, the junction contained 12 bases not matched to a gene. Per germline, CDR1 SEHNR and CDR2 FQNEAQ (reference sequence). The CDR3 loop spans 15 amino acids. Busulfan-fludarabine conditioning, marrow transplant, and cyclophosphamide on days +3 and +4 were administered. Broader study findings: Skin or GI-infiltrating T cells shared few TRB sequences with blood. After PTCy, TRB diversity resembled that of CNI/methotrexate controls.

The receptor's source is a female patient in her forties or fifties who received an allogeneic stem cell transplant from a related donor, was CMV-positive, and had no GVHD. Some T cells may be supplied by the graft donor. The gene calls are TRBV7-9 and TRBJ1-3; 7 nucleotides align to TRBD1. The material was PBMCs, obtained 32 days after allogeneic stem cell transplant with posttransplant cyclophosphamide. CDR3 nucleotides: TGTGCCAGCAGCCGCCCGGACAGGCCGGGGCACACCATATATTTT. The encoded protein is CASSRPDRPGHTIYF.